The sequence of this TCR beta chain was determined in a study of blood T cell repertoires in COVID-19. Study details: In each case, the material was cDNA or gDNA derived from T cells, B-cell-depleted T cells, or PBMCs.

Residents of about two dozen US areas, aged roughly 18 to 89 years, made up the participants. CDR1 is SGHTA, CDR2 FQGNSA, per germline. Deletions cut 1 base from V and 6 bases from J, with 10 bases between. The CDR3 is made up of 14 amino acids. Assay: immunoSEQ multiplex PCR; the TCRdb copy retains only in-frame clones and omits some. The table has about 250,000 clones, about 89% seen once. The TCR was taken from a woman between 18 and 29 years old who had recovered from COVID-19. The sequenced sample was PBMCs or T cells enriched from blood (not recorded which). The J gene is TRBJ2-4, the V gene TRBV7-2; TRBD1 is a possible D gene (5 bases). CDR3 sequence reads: CASSLENDRNIQYF. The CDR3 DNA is TGTGCCAGCAGCTTAGAAAACGACAGAAACATTCAGTACTTC.